The source of this T cell receptor (beta chain) is a study of T-cell reconstitution after alpha-beta-depleted transplantation in children. For TCRbeta, the library was prepared with unique molecular identifiers. TCRdb recomputed calls from the PCR reads with MiXCR, one row per CDR3 protein. The table lists about 260,000 distinct CDR3 sequences, 8.2% of them singletons, with 6.3% in the top ten. Trimming removed 2 bases from V and 1 base from J, with 8 bases in between. CDR3 length: 14 amino acids. The source was PBMCs, mostly from graft donor cells, collected 180 days after TCRalphabeta/CD19-depleted stem cell transplant. The clonotype was recovered from a male patient aged 10 to 17 who had a stem cell transplant for acute lymphoblastic leukemia, so the T cells may come from the graft donor. This rearrangement joins TRBV23-1 to TRBJ1-1; a possible D gene is TRBD1 (5 bases). TRBV23-1 is reported as an ORF; its role is uncertain. As DNA, the CDR3 is TGCGCCAGCAGTCAAGGGGGAAGGAACACTGAAGCTTTCTTT. Amino acid sequence: CASSQGGRNTEAFF.